Below are 14 T cell receptor beta chains sequenced from a single sample in a study of blood T cell repertoires in COVID-19. Profiled with immunoSEQ multiplex PCR; TCRdb holds only in-frame clones, not every one. The data contain 310,000 or so clones, around 90% of them singletons. Material for sequencing was PBMCs or T cells enriched from blood (not recorded which). Receptor source: a woman younger than 45 who had recovered from COVID-19.

This chain connects TRBV2 to TRBJ1-3; D call uncertain. Deletions cut 10 bases from V and 2 bases from J, with 18 bases between. CDR1 is SNHLY, CDR2 FYNNEI, per germline. This CDR3 has 15 residues. The CDR3 spells CATLTEVLPGNTIYF. The CDR3 coding sequence is TGTGCCACCCTTACGGAGGTATTACCTGGAAACACCATATATTTT.

This rearrangement joins TRBV6-5 to TRBJ2-7; 7 bases are shared with TRBD1. The CDR3 is 15 amino acids. Per germline, CDR1 MNHEY and CDR2 SVGAGI. The trim removed 6 bases at V and 2 bases at J, leaving 10 bases unmatched. The CDR3 nucleotides are TGTGCCAGCAGCCCATCCCGACAGGGTCCCTACGAGCAGTACTTC. Translated: CASSPSRQGPYEQYF.

This sequence joins TRBV2 and TRBJ2-3; 8 bases match TRBD1. CDR3 length equals 14 residues. V lost 6 bases to trimming and J lost 4 bases; unmatched junction nucleotides: 6. Germline-derived CDR1 and CDR2 are SNHLY and FYNNEI. The CDR3 region has the DNA TGTGCCAGCAGCAGGACAGGGATCCCAGATACGCAGTATTTT. It is translated as CASSRTGIPDTQYF.

This sequence joins TRBV19 and TRBJ2-1; 11 bases agree with TRBD2. The germline CDR1 and CDR2 sequences are LNHDA and SQIVND (reference sequence). This CDR3 is 15 amino acids long. Trimming took 10 bases from V and 5 from J; bases not matched to a gene: 10. In nucleotides, the CDR3 is TGTGCCACCGCTTTAGCGGGAGGGCGCCACAATGAGCAGTTCTTC. Translated: CATALAGGRHNEQFF.

The CDR3 protein is CASSLGLAETTDTQYF. For the CDR3, the DNA is TGCGCCAGCAGCCTGGGACTAGCGGAGACCACAGATACGCAGTATTTT. V is TRBV5-1 and J is TRBJ2-3, with 11 bases aligning to TRBD2. The CDR3 runs 16 residues. V was pared by 4 bases and J by 2 bases, with 6 bases of the junction left unmatched. Germline CDR1 SGHRS, CDR2 YFSETQ.

The rearrangement joins TRBV11-2 to TRBJ2-2; 8 bases map to TRBD1. There are 17 residues in the CDR3. The ends lost 5 bases at V and 2 bases at J; junction bases unmatched: 10. Germline V lookup: CDR1 SGHAT, CDR2 FQNNGV. The CDR3 nucleotides are TGTGCCAGCAGCCCCGCTAGACAGGGGTTCAACACCGGGGAGCTGTTTTTT. Its translation is CASSPARQGFNTGELFF.

V usage is TRBV19 and J usage is TRBJ2-7, with 8 bases identical to TRBD1. The CDR3 runs to 17 residues. CDR1 is LNHDA, CDR2 SQIVND, per germline (reference sequence). The DNA for the CDR3 is TGTGTCACCCCAACGAAACCCGGGACAGGAGAGAGTTACGAGCAGTACTTC. This codes for CVTPTKPGTGESYEQYF.

The rearrangement links TRBV7-3 to TRBJ2-7, with TRBD1 matching over 10 bases. The CDR3 consists of 14 residues. Germline CDR1 SGHTA, CDR2 FQGTGA. V was clipped by 4 bases and J by 5 bases; unmatched bases: 5. The CDR3 protein is CASSSTGGLNEQYF. CDR3 coding DNA: TGTGCCAGCAGCTCGACAGGGGGCCTAAACGAGCAGTACTTC.

This chain connects TRBV5-1 to TRBJ1-1; no definite D call. Germline V lookup: CDR1 SGHRS, CDR2 YFSETQ. Trimming cost V 2 bases and J 7 bases, with 15 bases left between them. CDR3 size: 14 residues. This chain's CDR3 is CASSFNSVRGEAFF. In DNA form, the CDR3 reads TGCGCCAGCAGCTTTAACTCGGTACGCGGTGAAGCTTTCTTT.

The chain is built from TRBV29-1 and TRBJ2-1, with 12 bases aligning to TRBD1. The junction had 9 bases not matched to a gene; V was cut back by 5 bases and J by 7 bases. Germline V gene data show CDR1 as SQVTM and CDR2 as ANQGSEA. The CDR3 runs to 15 residues. CDR3 loop: CSVLPGQGARNEQFF. Written as DNA, the CDR3 is TGCAGCGTTCTCCCGGGACAGGGGGCGCGGAATGAGCAGTTCTTC.

The chain carries TRBV24-1 and TRBJ2-1; 9 bases agree with TRBD2. The CDR3 covers 16 residues. CDR1 and CDR2 from the germline V gene are KGHDR and SFDVKD. V gave up 4 bases and J gave up 8 bases; unmatched junction bases: 11. This CDR3 is CATSDSSGRGGDEQFF. As DNA, the CDR3 is TGTGCCACCAGTGACAGTAGCGGGAGAGGTGGCGATGAGCAGTTCTTC.

The CDR3 DNA reads as TGCGCCAGCAGCCCTCGGACAGGGGGCGGCTACACCTTC. Residues: CASSPRTGGGYTF. The rearrangement links TRBV4-1 to TRBJ1-2; 11 nucleotides match TRBD1. V shed 4 bases and J 8 bases; nucleotides not matched to a gene: 3. The CDR3 is 13 amino acids. Germline lookup yields CDR1 MGHRA and CDR2 YSYEKL.

This clone was recorded a few times. This chain joins TRBV4-3 and TRBJ2-3; no clear D. The CDR3 consists of 16 residues. Germline assignment: CDR1 LGHNA and CDR2 YSLEER. Trimming pared 0 bases from V and 5 bases from J, leaving 15 bases between. CDR3 residues: CASSQDERSRVDTQYF. CDR3 in DNA: TGCGCCAGCAGCCAAGATGAACGGAGCCGTGTAGATACGCAGTATTTT.

The chain combines TRBV5-1 with TRBJ2-3, with 13 positions matching TRBD2. Looked up from germline, CDR1 is SGHRS and CDR2 is YFSETQ. The V segment lost 0 bases and the J segment 6 bases; nucleotides outside the gene matches: 10. The CDR3 extends over 18 amino acids. CDR3 protein: CASSLGTSGGTAADTQYF. Here the CDR3 DNA reads TGCGCCAGCAGCTTGGGGACTAGCGGGGGTACCGCCGCGGATACGCAGTATTTT.